Listed below are T cell receptor beta chains from one sample, sequenced in a study of blood T cell repertoires in COVID-19. Clones were read by immunoSEQ multiplex PCR, and TCRdb kept only the in-frame ones, dropping some. The data hold 400,000 to 550,000 clones, with roughly 87% observed a single time. The material sequenced was PBMCs or T cells enriched from blood (not recorded which). The receptors shown here come from a woman between 18 and 29 years old with acute COVID-19. CDR3s include the opening cysteine and the closing phenylalanine or tryptophan. The D gene is left open where the match is weak. Only some rows state a clone size, as once, few, many or a class for expanded clones.

clone size	CDR3 length	D gene	V gene	J gene	CDR3 DNA	CDR3 protein
.	15	.	TRBV11-1	TRBJ1-1	TGTGCCAGCAGCCCCCATCGGAGACTCGACACTGAAGCTTTCTTT	CASSPHRRLDTEAFF
few	15	.	TRBV7-9	TRBJ1-1	TGTGCCAGCAGCTCCCCTAGGGGATTGAACACTGAAGCTTTCTTT	CASSSPRGLNTEAFF
.	16	TRBD2	TRBV7-9	TRBJ2-7	TGTGCCAGCAGCTTATGGAATAGAGATGGGGGGGACGAGCAGTACTTC	CASSLWNRDGGDEQYF
.	14	TRBD1	TRBV7-9	TRBJ2-7	TGTGCCAGCACCATGACAGGGGACACCTACGAGCAGTACTTC	CASTMTGDTYEQYF
once	12	TRBD1	TRBV5-1	TRBJ1-2	TGCGCCAGCTCCTGGGACAGGAATGGCTACACCTTC	CASSWDRNGYTF
.	18	TRBD1	TRBV5-4	TRBJ1-4	TGTGCCAGCAGCTTGGGACAGGGGGCCGCTGCAACTAATGAAAAACTGTTTTTT	CASSLGQGAAATNEKLFF
.	12	TRBD1	TRBV10-3	TRBJ2-2	TGTGCCACACGGACAGGGACCGGGGAGCTGTTTTTT	CATRTGTGELFF
.	15	TRBD1	TRBV19	TRBJ1-2	TGTGCCAGTAGTATGGGGACAGGGAGTCGGTATGGCTACACCTTC	CASSMGTGSRYGYTF
.	13	.	TRBV19	TRBJ1-6	TGTGCCACCAGGGACACTAATAATTCACCCCTCCACTTT	CATRDTNNSPLHF
.	15	.	TRBV5-4	TRBJ2-7	TGTGCCAGCAGCCCAGTACCTAGCCTACCCTACGAGCAGTACTTC	CASSPVPSLPYEQYF
.	13	TRBD1	TRBV29-1	TRBJ1-2	TGCAGCGTTGTCGGACAGGGGATCTATGGCTACACCTTC	CSVVGQGIYGYTF
.	16	.	TRBV23-1	TRBJ2-3	TGCGCCAGCAGTCAAGTGGTCCGGGGGAGCACAGATACGCAGTATTTT	CASSQVVRGSTDTQYF
.	15	.	TRBV3-1/TRBV3-2	TRBJ1-1	TGTGCCAGCAGACCAGCGGGACATGTGAACACTGAAGCTTTCTTT	CASRPAGHVNTEAFF
.	14	.	TRBV27	TRBJ2-5	TGTGCCAGCAGTTCCCGTGCACTGTGGGAGACCCAGTACTTC	CASSSRALWETQYF
few	13	.	TRBV30	TRBJ2-7	TGTGCCTGGAGTGAACAGTTTCGGGGAGAGCAGTACTTC	CAWSEQFRGEQYF
.	14	TRBD1	TRBV20-1	TRBJ1-5	TGCAGTGCTAGTGGGGACAGGAGCAATCAGCCCCAGCATTTT	CSASGDRSNQPQHF
.	9	.	TRBV20-1	TRBJ2-3	TGCAGTGCTACCCTAACGCAGTATTTT	CSATLTQYF
.	14	.	TRBV19	TRBJ1-1	TGTGCCAGTAGTGTCGGGGGTATGAACACTGAAGCTTTCTTT	CASSVGGMNTEAFF
.	14	.	TRBV5-1	TRBJ2-6	TGCGCCAGCAGCTTGTCTTTTGGGGCCAACGTCCTGACTTTC	CASSLSFGANVLTF
.	14	.	TRBV7-6	TRBJ1-1	TGTGCCAGCAGCTCGGGATTTAGCACAGGGGAAGCTTTCTTT	CASSSGFSTGEAFF
.	13	.	TRBV27	TRBJ1-5	TGTGCCAGCAGTCGGGAAGGAGGTCAGCCCCAGCATTTT	CASSREGGQPQHF
.	17	.	TRBV7-2	TRBJ2-2	TGTGCCAGCAGCCTTGGGGGGTCCCGAGGGAACACCGGGGAGCTGTTTTTT	CASSLGGSRGNTGELFF
.	15	.	TRBV21-1	TRBJ2-4	TGTGCCAGCAGCAAGAGCAACCTAGCCAAAAACATTCAGTACTTC	CASSKSNLAKNIQYF
.	16	TRBD2	TRBV28	TRBJ2-1	TGTGCCAGCAGCCTTGCAGCGGGGGGTCGGTACAATGAGCAGTTCTTC	CASSLAAGGRYNEQFF
.	15	TRBD2	TRBV5-6	TRBJ2-7	TGTGCCAGCAGCGGGGGACTAGCGGCTACCTACGAGCAGTACTTC	CASSGGLAATYEQYF
few	14	.	TRBV5-6	TRBJ1-3	TGTGCCAGCAGCTTGTTGACAGGTCGAAACACCATATATTTT	CASSLLTGRNTIYF
.	15	.	TRBV5-4	TRBJ1-1	TGTGCCAGCAGCTATCCGGGACTTAGGAACACTGAAGCTTTCTTT	CASSYPGLRNTEAFF
.	12	.	TRBV7-9	TRBJ2-7	TGTGCCAGCAGCTTCGGTGTTCCAGAGCAGTACTTC	CASSFGVPEQYF
once	13	TRBD1	TRBV7-2	TRBJ1-4	TGTGCCAGCAGCGCAACAGGGGTTGGAAAACTGTTTTTT	CASSATGVGKLFF
.	12	.	TRBV12-5	TRBJ2-7	TGTGCTAGTGGTCCCCACGAGGGCGAGCAGTACTTC	CASGPHEGEQYF
.	17	TRBD1	TRBV5-4	TRBJ1-3	TGTGCCAGCAGCTCGGACAGGGGCTACCTCTCTGGAAACACCATATATTTT	CASSSDRGYLSGNTIYF
.	14	.	TRBV28	TRBJ2-1	TGTGCCAGCAGTTTATTACAGTACTACAATGAGCAGTTCTTC	CASSLLQYYNEQFF
.	15	TRBD1	TRBV5-1	TRBJ1-2	TGCGCCAGCAGCTTAGGCCGACAGGGAAGGTTGTCATACACCTTC	CASSLGRQGRLSYTF
.	15	.	TRBV5-4	TRBJ2-7	TGTGCCAGCAGCTCAACCGGGACTGACCTCTACGAGCAGTACTTC	CASSSTGTDLYEQYF
.	16	.	TRBV6-1	TRBJ1-3	TGTGCCAGCAGTGAATCCGGCAGGGTAGGAGGAAACACCATATATTTT	CASSESGRVGGNTIYF
.	14	.	TRBV5-4	TRBJ2-1	TGTGCCAGCAGCTTGGGGGAGGCCTACAATGAGCAGTTCTTC	CASSLGEAYNEQFF
.	15	TRBD1	TRBV9	TRBJ2-7	TGTGCCAGCAGCGTAGGTGGGCAGGGGGCGAACGAGCAGTACTTC	CASSVGGQGANEQYF
once	13	.	TRBV11-3	TRBJ2-3	TGTGCCAGCAGCTTAGACAACACAGATACGCAGTATTTT	CASSLDNTDTQYF
.	18	TRBD2	TRBV10-1	TRBJ2-2	TGCGCCAGCAGTGAGTCGAAACTAGCGGGAGACCACACCGGGGAGCTGTTTTTT	CASSESKLAGDHTGELFF
.	16	.	TRBV5-1	TRBJ1-1	TGCGCCAGCAGCTTGGAAGGTCCACATGGAGACACTGAAGCTTTCTTT	CASSLEGPHGDTEAFF
.	14	.	TRBV21-1	TRBJ1-4	TGTGCCAGCAGCAATTGGACAGTCGATGAAAAACTGTTTTTT	CASSNWTVDEKLFF
.	16	.	TRBV7-2	TRBJ2-3	TGTGCCAGCAGCTTAGGTGGGCGGGGGCTCACAGATACGCAGTATTTT	CASSLGGRGLTDTQYF
few	11	.	TRBV20-1	TRBJ2-7	TGCAGTGCTAGACAGGCCTACGAGCAGTACTTC	CSARQAYEQYF
.	14	TRBD1	TRBV10-1	TRBJ2-7	TGCGCCAGCAGTCCCGGGACAGGGGAATTCGAGCAGTACTTC	CASSPGTGEFEQYF
.	13	.	TRBV5-4	TRBJ1-3	TGTGCCAGCAGCTTGGAGGGGGGAAACACCATATATTTT	CASSLEGGNTIYF
.	12	TRBD1	TRBV7-9	TRBJ1-1	TGTGCCAGCAGCCCGACAGGGTCTGAAGCTTTCTTT	CASSPTGSEAFF
.	15	TRBD1	TRBV5-1	TRBJ2-2	TGCGCCAGCAGCCCCGGGACAGCGAACACCGGGGAGCTGTTTTTT	CASSPGTANTGELFF
.	15	.	TRBV7-9	TRBJ2-3	TGTGCCAGCCTAATCGCCGGAGCCCGCACAGATACGCAGTATTTT	CASLIAGARTDTQYF
.	13	.	TRBV29-1	TRBJ2-3	TGCAGCGCACTAGGCCGGGCCGGAGATACGCAGTATTTT	CSALGRAGDTQYF
.	14	TRBD2	TRBV27	TRBJ2-7	TGTGCCAGCAGTTTAACTAGCGCTACCTACGAGCAGTACTTC	CASSLTSATYEQYF
.	15	TRBD1	TRBV7-9	TRBJ2-7	TGTGCCAGCAGCTCCTACAGGGGATCGTCCTACGAGCAGTACTTC	CASSSYRGSSYEQYF
.	14	.	TRBV28	TRBJ1-3	TGTGCCAGTACTACACCAAGCTCTGGAAACACCATATATTTT	CASTTPSSGNTIYF
once	16	.	TRBV10-2	TRBJ1-1	TGCGCCAGCAGTGAGTTGGTCGACAGATTGAACACTGAAGCTTTCTTT	CASSELVDRLNTEAFF
few	14	TRBD1	TRBV19	TRBJ1-1	TGTGCCAGTAGTATCACAGGGGGGAACACTGAAGCTTTCTTT	CASSITGGNTEAFF